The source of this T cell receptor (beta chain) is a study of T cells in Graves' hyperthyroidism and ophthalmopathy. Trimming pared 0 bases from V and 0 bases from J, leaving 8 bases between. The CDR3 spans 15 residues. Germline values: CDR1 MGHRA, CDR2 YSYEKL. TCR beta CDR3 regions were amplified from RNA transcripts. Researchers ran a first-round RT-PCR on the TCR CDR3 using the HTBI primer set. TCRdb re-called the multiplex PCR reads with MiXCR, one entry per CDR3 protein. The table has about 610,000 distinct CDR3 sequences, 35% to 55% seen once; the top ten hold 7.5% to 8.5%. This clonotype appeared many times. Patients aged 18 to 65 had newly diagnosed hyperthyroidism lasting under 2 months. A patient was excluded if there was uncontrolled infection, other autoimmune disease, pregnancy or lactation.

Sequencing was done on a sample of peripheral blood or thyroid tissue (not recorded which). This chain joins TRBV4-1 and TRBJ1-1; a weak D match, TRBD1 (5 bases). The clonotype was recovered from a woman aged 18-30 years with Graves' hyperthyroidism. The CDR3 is CASSQEGRMNTEAFF. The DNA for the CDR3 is TGCGCCAGCAGCCAAGAGGGGCGGATGAACACTGAAGCTTTCTTT.